This T cell receptor (beta chain) derives from a study of CD8 T cells in Susac syndrome. Note on this clonotype: Its matching antigen is unknown.

Study-wide results and limits: When the CD4+ T cell repertoires of patients with Susac syndrome were examined, they did not show any clonal expansion.

Reverse transcription of about 0.45 to 1 ug RNA used random hexamers. TCRdb called the immunoSEQ multiplex PCR reads again in MiXCR, with one record for every CDR3 protein. This table holds about 150,000 distinct CDR3 sequences, approximately 96% found once. Recently defined diagnostic criteria for definite or probable disease were fulfilled by Susac syndrome patients. Through negative isolation, CD4+ and CD8+ T cells were obtained, while TEMRA cells were enriched using FACS. The material sequenced was CD4+ T cells from PBMCs. This TCR was recovered from a human donor with Susac syndrome.

The CDR3 loop is CASSPRRTTGELFF. Written as DNA, the CDR3 is TGTGCCAGCAGTCCACGACGGACCACCGGGGAGCTGTTTTTT. This sequence joins TRBV27 and TRBJ2-2; unclear D gene. V was pared by 5 bases and J by 4 bases, with 11 bases between. The CDR3 runs to 14 residues. CDR1 is MNHEY and CDR2 is SMNVEV in the germline V gene (reference sequence).